This T cell receptor (beta chain) was found in a study of CD8+CD57+ T cells in acquired aplastic anemia. At the level of the study: DNA per sorted CD4+ or CD8+ sample ranged 0.2 to 27.4 ug, averaging about 3.4 ug.

Concerning this clonotype: The antigen remains undetermined.

Using genomic DNA as the template, TCR beta VDJ and CDR3 profiling was carried out. Each CDR3 protein is one row after TCRdb ran MiXCR on the reads. The sample contains around 290,000 distinct CDR3 sequences, about three fifths of which appear only once. Patients chosen for sequencing had shown CD8+CD57+ cell expansion by flow cytometry. There was no therapy given to any patient before the blood sampling took place. Study-wide points: Patients shared some 30 CD8+ CDR3 sequences with controls.

The CDR3 extends over 14 amino acids. Per the germline V gene, CDR1 is SEHNR and CDR2 is FQNEAQ (reference sequence). V lost 9 bases and J lost 0, with 14 bases in between. The chain employs TRBV7-9 and TRBJ1-1, with D hard to call. Sequenced input: sorted CD4+, CD8+, or CD8+CD57+ T cells (not recorded which) from PBMCs. The TCR was taken from a human donor with aplastic anemia. This chain's CDR3 is CASVDRWLNTEAFF. Written as DNA, the CDR3 is TGTGCCAGTGTGGACCGGTGGTTGAACACTGAAGCTTTCTTT. Combining the CDR3 with reference TRBV7-9 and TRBJ1-1 gives the whole variable domain DTGVSQNPRHKITKRGQNVTFRCDPISEHNRLYWYRQTLGQGPEFLTYFQNEAQLEKSRLLSDRFSAERPKGSFSTLEIQRTEQGDSAMYLCASVDRWLNTEAFFGQGTRLTVV.